This TCR beta chain stems from a study of T cell responses to AZD1222 COVID-19 vaccine. Background on the study: Second-dose intervals of approximately 4 or approximately 12 weeks were pooled. Study-wide results and caveats: Repertoire sampling occurred only after the peak T cell response. Seropositive status at baseline applied to only 6 or 7 AZD1222 recipients. Clonal diversity may have been underestimated in mostly white British donors.

Using immunoSEQ multiplex PCR, the repertoire was profiled, and TCRdb retains in-frame clones only, with some absent. Among 200,000 to 300,000 clones listed, over 90% were seen once. The V end lost 0 bases, the J end lost 0 bases, and 16 bases lay between the germline ends. The germline V gene has CDR1 SGDLS and CDR2 YYNGEE. The CDR3 loop spans 18 amino acids. Points on this clone: Its antigen is still unknown.

The material was peripheral blood, obtained on day 0 of AZD1222 vaccination. The sequence derives from an adult in good health. The V gene is TRBV9, the J gene TRBJ1-3; D call uncertain. The CDR3 protein is CASSVDPGKGPSGNTIYF. For the CDR3, the DNA is TGTGCCAGCAGCGTAGACCCCGGAAAAGGTCCCTCTGGAAACACCATATATTTT.